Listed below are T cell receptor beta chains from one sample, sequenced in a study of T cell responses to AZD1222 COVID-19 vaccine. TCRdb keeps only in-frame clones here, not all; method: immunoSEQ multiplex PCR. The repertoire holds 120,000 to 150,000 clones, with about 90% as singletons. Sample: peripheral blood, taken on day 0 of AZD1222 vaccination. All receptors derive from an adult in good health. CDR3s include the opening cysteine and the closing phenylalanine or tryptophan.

CDR3: CASSLNRGRWDEAFF; J: TRBJ1-1; V: TRBV4-2
CDR3: CAWSVASGDNEQFF; J: TRBJ2-1; V: TRBV30
CDR3: CASLEGTGSIEQYF; J: TRBJ2-7; V: TRBV28
CDR3: CAWSMKQGVGEAFF; J: TRBJ1-1; V: TRBV30
CDR3: CASSPEAGGQETQYF; J: TRBJ2-5; V: TRBV5-4
CDR3: CATSGPRGHDTGELFF; J: TRBJ2-2; V: TRBV15
CDR3: CASSVRFGPGDEQFF; J: TRBJ2-1; V: TRBV9
CDR3: CASSRSGQGLNTEAFF; J: TRBJ1-1; V: TRBV7-3
CDR3: CASSLSGGDRAFNYGYTF; J: TRBJ1-2; V: TRBV7-8
CDR3: CASSPNNEQFF; J: TRBJ2-1; V: TRBV14
CDR3: CASSSISRGQSSYEQYF; J: TRBJ2-7; V: TRBV27
CDR3: CAWRLAGAEAGNTIYF; J: TRBJ1-3; V: TRBV30
CDR3: CASSQRLAGSYNEQFF; J: TRBJ2-1; V: TRBV9
CDR3: CASSPGQPNTEAFF; J: TRBJ1-1; V: TRBV18
CDR3: CASSLDRGDGYTF; J: TRBJ1-2; V: TRBV5-5
CDR3: CSARGGNTIYF; J: TRBJ1-3; V: TRBV20-1
CDR3: CASSLRRLAGFQETQYF; J: TRBJ2-5; V: TRBV27
CDR3: CASSAPGQGVYGYTF; J: TRBJ1-2; V: TRBV18
CDR3: CASSYISNQPQHF; J: TRBJ1-5; V: TRBV12-3/TRBV12-4
CDR3: CASSPGTAYNEQFF; J: TRBJ2-1; V: TRBV6-5
CDR3: CASSQGVGSTAGNTIYF; J: TRBJ1-3; V: TRBV4-3
CDR3: CASSPLKRSVRNTEAFF; J: TRBJ1-1; V: TRBV18
CDR3: CSASSSVVAYEQYF; J: TRBJ2-7; V: TRBV20-1
CDR3: CASSLAFGTGGTDTQYF; J: TRBJ2-3; V: TRBV7-8
CDR3: CASSLRGINEKLFF; J: TRBJ1-4; V: TRBV13
CDR3: CSVGDSSNTEAFF; J: TRBJ1-1; V: TRBV29-1
CDR3: CASSQSLQEGTDTQYF; J: TRBJ2-3; V: TRBV23-1
CDR3: CASSQGPMNTEAFF; J: TRBJ1-1; V: TRBV4-3
CDR3: CASSLYGTDTQYF; J: TRBJ2-3; V: TRBV7-2
CDR3: CASSHRYGTGGTDTQYF; J: TRBJ2-3; V: TRBV4-3
CDR3: CASSRDRPSYNEQFF; J: TRBJ2-1; V: TRBV11-1